This TCR beta chain derives from a study of T-cell reconstitution after alpha-beta-depleted transplantation in children. General observations from the study: One year post-transplant, T-cell counts and diversity were largely derived from T cells produced anew. Some patients showed high day-60 TCRbeta diversity, which derived from surviving recipient T cells and thymic progenitors. Several hundred graft clones that had expanded were reportedly the source of alpha-beta T cells about two months after transplant.

Unique molecular identifiers were used to barcode this TCRbeta library. TCRdb re-called the PCR reads through MiXCR, storing one row per CDR3 protein. The sample records around 110,000 distinct CDR3 sequences, approximately 10% being singletons. This CDR3 has 18 amino acids. In germline, CDR1 is SGHRS, CDR2 YFSETQ. Trimming took 0 bases from V and 1 from J; bases not matched to a gene: 6. This clonotype has only a few counts. No antigen is known for it. This specimen consisted of PBMCs, obtained before TCRalphabeta/CD19-depleted stem cell transplant. The sequence came from a boy between 2 and 10 years old with acute lymphoblastic leukemia, due to receive a stem cell transplant. V is TRBV5-1 and J is TRBJ2-2; 10 nucleotides line up with TRBD2. In nucleotides, the CDR3 is TGCGCCAGCAGCTTGGGGACAGCGGGAGGGAGGAACACCGGGGAGCTGTTTTTT. Translated: CASSLGTAGGRNTGELFF.